This T cell receptor beta chain was obtained from a study of PD-L1 blockade in urothelial cancer (dated by TCRdb to 2016 to 2017). In the study overall: Therapy was started around 2014 for all patients, and atezolizumab 1,200 mg was administered intravenously every 3 weeks. Patients had an ECOG performance status of 0 or 1 and had received between 0 and 3 prior chemotherapy regimens. Durable clinical benefit was achieved by nine patients and was not achieved by 20 patients. Twenty-five of 29 patients were identified as males with urothelial cancer of bladder origin, and a prior smoking history was reported by 18 of 29 patients. Somatic, immune and clinical correlates of response to PD-L1 blockade with atezolizumab in urothelial cancer were the focus of an exploratory multi-omic analysis. Progression-free survival longer than 6 months counted as durable clinical benefit, and TCR features were additionally tested against both progression-free and overall survival. Blood samples were analyzed at two time points: 3 weeks after treatment start (second dose) and 6 weeks after treatment start. Pretreatment tumor samples, along with matched peripheral blood serially collected before and after atezolizumab treatment, were subjected to TCR sequencing. A median of around 150,000 T cells and roughly 80,000 unique TCRs was obtained from blood samples, and a median clonality of about 0.08 was observed. Twenty-nine patients had pretreatment blood TCR-seq, around 25 had at least one posttreatment blood collection, and around 25 had tumor TCR-seq. Whole exome sequencing and RNA sequencing of pretreatment tumors were performed alongside TCR sequencing in the same patients.

For this clone: Its antigen is not yet known. No quality values exist for individual bases; no much larger clone is one base distant.

Summary of the overall study and its limitations: A pretreatment peripheral blood TCR clonality below the median was linked to improved progression-free and overall survival. Patients with durable benefit showed greater expansion of tumor-associated TCR clones in peripheral blood 3 weeks after starting treatment (n of about 22, p = 0.022). Because the sample size was small (n ≈ 29) and many exploratory analyses were performed, the results are intended to be hypothesis-generating.

The time point label here, explained by the study, means: pretreatment peripheral blood. A cohort of 30 or so patients with locally advanced or metastatic urothelial carcinoma, treated at Memorial Sloan Kettering on a trial protocol, was included. Peripheral blood mononuclear cells were collected pretreatment and during treatment, with between 1 and 8 total time points obtained per patient. The Qiagen DNeasy Blood extraction kit was used to purify genomic DNA from total PBMCs and tumor samples. PBMCs were collected pretreatment and during treatment and were isolated and stored as previously described. The cysteine opens and the phenylalanine closes a CDR3 of 16 amino acids. Only the CDR3 DNA stays, 48 bases, in frame from base 1. Looking up the germline V gene (reference sequence) yields CDR1 MNHNY and CDR2 SVGAGI. V is pruned by 2 bases and J by 5 bases, leaving 9 bases of the junction without a gene match.

Each PCR received spiked-in synthetic TCR analog templates so that absolute template abundance could be estimated from read counts. TCRbeta CDR3 regions were amplified from genomic DNA with bias-controlled V and J gene primers using the immunoSEQ assay. Sequencing of rearranged TCRbeta segments was performed at approximately 20X coverage. In the original analysis: Clustering was used to correct sequencing errors, and CDR3s were annotated against IMGT to assign V, D and J genes. Only productive TCRbeta rearrangements were used in downstream analyses, excluding out-of-frame or stop-codon sequences. Clonality was computed as one minus Shannon entropy normalized by the log of the number of unique productive sequences. Clones differing between time points or between blood and tumor were identified using Fisher's exact test with Benjamini-Hochberg correction, with an adjusted p below 0.01 applied as the threshold. TCRdb mirrors the immuneACCESS table, restricted to in-frame sequences. Some clones are absent from its copies; in checked studies, under half trace to an unresolved V gene, and the reason for the others is unknown. V and J calls and clone size come straight from that table; D and trimming were deduced from the DNA. Counted in this sample were some 66,000 clones; 70% to 90% of them appeared once. The top ten clonotypes cover approximately 15% of the sample.

The sequence links TRBV6-6 to TRBJ1-2, and TRBD1 aligns with 9 junction nucleotides. The TCR was taken from a man in his sixties with urothelial cancer. The specimen comprised PBMCs, sampled around atezolizumab (anti-PD-L1) treatment. The CDR3 amino acid sequence is: CASSYPLGQGHYGYTF. The nucleotide sequence is given as TGTGCCAGCAGTTACCCCCTGGGACAGGGTCATTATGGCTACACCTTC.